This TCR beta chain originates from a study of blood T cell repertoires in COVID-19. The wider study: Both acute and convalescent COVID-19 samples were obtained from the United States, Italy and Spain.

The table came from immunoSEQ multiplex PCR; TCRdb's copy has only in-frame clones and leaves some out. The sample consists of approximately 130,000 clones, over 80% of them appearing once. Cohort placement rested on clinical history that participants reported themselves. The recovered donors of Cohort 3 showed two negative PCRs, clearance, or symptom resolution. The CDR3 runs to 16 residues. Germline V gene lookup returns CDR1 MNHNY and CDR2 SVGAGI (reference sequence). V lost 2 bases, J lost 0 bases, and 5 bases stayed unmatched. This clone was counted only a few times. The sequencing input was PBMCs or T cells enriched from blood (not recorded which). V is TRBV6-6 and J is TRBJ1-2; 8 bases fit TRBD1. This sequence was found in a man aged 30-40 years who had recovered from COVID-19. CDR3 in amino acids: CASSYLRTGTNYGYTF. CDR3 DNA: TGTGCCAGCAGTTACCTGCGGACAGGGACTAACTATGGCTACACCTTC.